The 25 T cell receptor beta chains listed next were all sequenced from one sample in a study of CD8+ T cells in alopecia areata. After isolation, RNA underwent reverse transcription to generate cDNA as the sequencing template. The method was immunoSEQ multiplex PCR; TCRdb's version includes in-frame clones alone and lacks a portion of them. Among approximately 280,000 clones, 58% were seen once, and the ten largest hold around 1.8%. Noted treatment: oral pan-JAK inhibitor, 5-10 mg twice daily. This specimen was CD4+ T cells sorted from blood, taken at week 24, from a patient treated with tofacitinib. These TCRs come from a human donor with alopecia areata.

This clone was counted once. DNA for the CDR3: TGTGCCAGCAGCTTAAGGCCCCCCGGACTAGAAATTAACACCGGGGAGCTGTTTTTT. Encoded protein: CASSLRPPGLEINTGELFF. V and J are TRBV7-2 and TRBJ2-2; 7 positions agree with TRBD2. The V gene end was trimmed by 2 bases and the J gene end by 2 bases; junction bases not matched to a gene: 14. The CDR3 contains 19 residues. Per the germline V gene, CDR1 is SGHTA and CDR2 is FQGNSA.

The V call is TRBV6-5, the J call TRBJ2-1; 7 bases align to TRBD1. This CDR3 region has 13 residues. Germline V gene lookup returns CDR1 MNHEY and CDR2 SVGAGI. V was pared by 8 bases and J by 0 bases, with 1 base of the junction left unmatched. Here the CDR3 DNA reads TGTGCCAGCGGGACAGCCTCCTACAATGAGCAGTTCTTC. Translation gives CASGTASYNEQFF.

Notes on this clone: Different DNA sequences within this sample yield the same CDR3. V is TRBV10-3 and J is TRBJ2-5; 7 bases map to TRBD1. There are 14 residues in the CDR3. The germline gives CDR1 ENHRY, CDR2 SYGVKD. Trimming at V came to 0 bases and at J to 4 bases, leaving 2 bases not matched to a gene. This CDR3 reads CAISESSGGETQYF. Here the CDR3 DNA reads TGTGCCATCAGTGAGTCCTCAGGGGGAGAGACCCAGTACTTC.

This chain links TRBV9 with TRBJ2-5, with D unresolved. The CDR3 runs to 14 residues. Trimming pared 0 bases from V and 1 base from J, leaving 7 bases between. Germline assignment: CDR1 SGDLS and CDR2 YYNGEE. CDR3 amino acids: CASSVGQTQETQYF. The CDR3 DNA follows: TGTGCCAGCAGCGTAGGGCAGACCCAAGAGACCCAGTACTTC.

CDR3 protein: CASSPTGSTKNIQYF. In nucleotides, the CDR3 is TGTGCCAGCAGCCCCACAGGGTCGACCAAAAACATTCAGTACTTC. V usage is TRBV28 and J usage is TRBJ2-4, with D perhaps matching TRBD1 (6 bases). There are 15 residues in the CDR3. Germline lookup yields CDR1 MDHEN and CDR2 SYDVKM. Between the trimmed V and J ends, which lost 6 bases and 2 bases, there was a span of 14 bases.

The genes are TRBV29-1 and TRBJ2-7; D is possibly TRBD1 or TRBD2 (6 bases each). Trimming took off 8 bases at V and 5 bases at J, with 22 bases between the two ends. Germline loops: CDR1 SQVTM, CDR2 ANQGSEA. CDR3 length: 14 amino acids. The CDR3 protein is CSMMKGGSGDEQYF. As DNA, the CDR3 is TGCAGCATGATGAAGGGGGGCTCGGGGGACGAGCAGTACTTC.

In its sample, this clone was seen a few times. V usage is TRBV30 and J usage is TRBJ1-2; D gene ambiguous. V dropped 0 bases and J dropped 8 bases, with 10 bases sitting between them. This CDR3 has 12 amino acids. Germline CDR1 and CDR2: GTSNPN and SVGIG (reference sequence). The CDR3 protein is CAWSVQWVGYTF. The CDR3 DNA sequence: TGTGCCTGGAGTGTACAGTGGGTCGGCTACACCTTC. The entire variable domain, with the rest obtained from reference TRBV30 and TRBJ1-2, is as follows: SQTIHQWPATLVQPVGSPLSLECTVEGTSNPNLYWYRQAAGRGLQLLFYSVGIGQISSEVPQNLSASRPQDRQFILSSKKLLLSDSGFYLCAWSVQWVGYTFGSGTRLTVV.

This clone was observed a handful of times. CDR3 residues: CASASTGTGFEKLFF. CDR3 bases: TGCGCCAGCGCCTCTACCGGGACAGGGTTCGAAAAACTGTTTTTT. The chain combines TRBV5-1 with TRBJ1-4; 9 bases fit TRBD1. The CDR3 loop spans 15 amino acids. Losses at the gene ends were 7 bases for V and 8 bases for J; bases not matched to a gene: 12. Germline assignment: CDR1 SGHRS and CDR2 YFSETQ. Complete variable domain (other parts from reference TRBV5-1 and TRBJ1-4): KAGVTQTPRYLIKTRGQQVTLSCSPISGHRSVSWYQQTPGQGLQFLFEYFSETQRNKGNFPGRFSGRQFSNSRSEMNVSTLELGDSALYLCASASTGTGFEKLFFGSGTQLSVL.

This clone has just a few counts. Other DNA sequences in this specimen translate into the identical CDR3. V and J are TRBV30 and TRBJ2-5, with no clear D. The CDR3 totals 11 residues. Germline V gives CDR1 GTSNPN, CDR2 SVGIG (reference sequence). Trimming cost V 3 bases and J 5 bases, with 7 bases left between them. CDR3 in DNA: TGTGCCTGGAGCGGCCGGGAGACCCAGTACTTC. This codes for CAWSGRETQYF.

This chain joins TRBV7-2 and TRBJ1-1, with a possible D match to TRBD1 (6 bases). Germline V gene lookup returns CDR1 SGHTA and CDR2 FQGNSA. Between the trimmed V and J ends, which lost 5 bases and 1 base, there was a span of 20 bases. The CDR3 has 17 residues. DNA for the CDR3: TGTGCCAGCAGCCCGCTCCACAGGGACGGAAGGAACACTGAAGCTTTCTTT. It yields the protein CASSPLHRDGRNTEAFF.

This chain's CDR3 is CASSLAGLVTDTQYF. In DNA, the CDR3 is TGTGCCAGCAGCTTGGCCGGCCTGGTCACAGATACGCAGTATTTT. This chain uses TRBV5-4 with TRBJ2-3, with no clear D. The germline gives CDR1 SGHNT, CDR2 YYREEE (reference sequence). The V gene lost 0 bases and the J gene lost 2 bases, with 10 bases spanning the gap. The CDR3 extends over 15 amino acids.

This clone has only a few counts. V is TRBV2 and J is TRBJ2-7; TRBD1 matches at 9 bases. Per the germline V gene, CDR1 is SNHLY and CDR2 is FYNNEI. This CDR3 has 15 residues. V gave up 8 bases and J gave up 1 base; unmatched junction bases: 9. In nucleotides, the CDR3 is TGTGCCAGCGGATTCGACAGGGGGAAGTCCTACGAGCAGTACTTC. Translating gives CASGFDRGKSYEQYF.

The chain has TRBV2 and TRBJ2-5, with unresolved D. Germline loops: CDR1 SNHLY, CDR2 FYNNEI. CDR3 size: 11 residues. V was trimmed by 7 bases and J by 8 bases, leaving 11 bases between them. In DNA, the CDR3 is TGTGCCAGCACCACCGAGGCAACCCAGTACTTC. It is translated as CASTTEATQYF.

The V call is TRBV15, the J call TRBJ1-4; 8 positions agree with TRBD1. The junction had 8 bases not matched to a gene; V was cut back by 3 bases and J by 8 bases. Germline CDR1 reads LNHNV; CDR2 reads YYDKDF (reference sequence). The CDR3 consists of 15 residues. The CDR3 here is CATSRTGDPVEKLFF. In nucleotides, the CDR3 is TGTGCCACCAGCAGGACAGGGGACCCAGTCGAAAAACTGTTTTTT.

This clone was seen a few times. The chain is built from TRBV7-2 and TRBJ2-1, with TRBD2 identical over 11 bases. CDR3 length equals 18 residues. V dropped 6 bases and J dropped 5; count of bases not matched to a gene: 15. In germline, CDR1 is SGHTA, CDR2 FQGNSA. The CDR3 DNA follows: TGTGCCAGCAGTTCCCTAGCGGGGGGCCGCGGTTCCCACAATGAGCAGTTCTTC. Translation gives CASSSLAGGRGSHNEQFF.

A remark on this clone: One end of the junction varies from germline; a read error may be responsible. The chain links TRBV2 to TRBJ1-3, with 7 bases matching TRBD1. This CDR3 contains 14 residues. The germline V gene has CDR1 SNHLY and CDR2 FYNNEI. The CDR3 here is CASSEGTVGNTIYF. The DNA for the CDR3 is TGTGCCAGCAGCGAAGGGACAGTTGGAAACACCATATATTTT. Together with reference TRBV2 and TRBJ1-3, the CDR3 gives the full variable domain: EPEVTQTPSHQVTQMGQEVILRCVPISNHLYFYWYRQILGQKVEFLVSFYNNEISEKSEIFDDQFSVERPDGSNFTLKIRSTKLEDSAMYFCASSEGTVGNTIYFGEGSWLTVV.

V usage is TRBV29-1 and J usage is TRBJ1-1; possibly TRBD1 for D (6 bases). CDR1 is SQVTM, CDR2 ANQGSEA, per germline. V lost 7 bases to trimming and J lost 6 bases, with 21 bases between them. The CDR3 runs to 14 residues. As DNA, the CDR3 is TGCAGCGCTCGGGACAATCCCTCAGGGCCTGAAGCTTTCTTT. Residues: CSARDNPSGPEAFF.

The V and J genes are TRBV28 and TRBJ2-1; D is ambiguous. In germline, CDR1 is MDHEN, CDR2 SYDVKM. V was shortened by 7 bases and J by 9 bases, with 10 bases between the two germline ends. The CDR3 consists of 11 residues. CDR3 sequence (DNA): TGTGCCAGCACAACATCGGGTGAGCAGTTCTTC. Its protein product is CASTTSGEQFF.

The rearrangement joins TRBV7-6 to TRBJ1-2; TRBD1 aligns across 8 bases. Germline V gives CDR1 SGHVS, CDR2 FNYEAQ. There are 14 residues in the CDR3. After removal of 4 bases from V and 6 bases from J, the junction contained 7 bases not matched to a gene. CDR3 sequence: CASSSPGQEDGYTF. Written as DNA, the CDR3 is TGTGCCAGCAGCTCTCCGGGACAGGAGGATGGCTACACCTTC. The full variable domain, its missing parts supplied by reference TRBV7-6 and TRBJ1-2, is GAGVSQSPRYKVTKRGQDVALRCDPISGHVSLYWYRQALGQGPEFLTYFNYEAQQDKSGLPNDRFSAERPEGSISTLTIQRTEQRDSAMYRCASSSPGQEDGYTFGSGTRLTVV.

This chain uses TRBV27 with TRBJ1-6; TRBD1 aligns across 10 bases. J gave up 3 bases and V 6 bases, and 5 bases lay outside the gene matches. The CDR3 runs to 16 residues. The germline gives CDR1 MNHEY, CDR2 SMNVEV (reference sequence). Here the CDR3 reads CASSMTGGFYNSPLHF. As DNA, the CDR3 is TGTGCCAGCAGCATGACAGGGGGCTTCTATAATTCACCCCTCCACTTT.

This rearrangement joins TRBV14 to TRBJ2-2; D is uncertain. V was clipped by 3 bases and J by 7 bases, with 6 bases between them. The CDR3 has 12 residues. Germline loops: CDR1 SGHDN, CDR2 FVKESK. CDR3 residues: CASSQLRGELFF. DNA for the CDR3: TGTGCCAGCAGCCAGTTGCGCGGGGAGCTGTTTTTT. Full variable domain (remainder filled in from reference TRBV14 and TRBJ2-2): EAGVTQFPSHSVIEKGQTVTLRCDPISGHDNLYWYRRVMGKEIKFLLHFVKESKQDESGMPNNRFLAERTGGTYSTLKVQPAELEDSGVYFCASSQLRGELFFGEGSRLTVL.

The chain has TRBV4-1 and TRBJ2-3, with 7 bases identical to TRBD2. CDR3 size: 17 residues. Per the germline V gene, CDR1 is MGHRA and CDR2 is YSYEKL. J gave up 5 bases and V 0 bases, and 11 bases lay outside the gene matches. CDR3 sequence: CASSQDRGQRGKDTQYF. The CDR3 region has the DNA TGCGCCAGCAGCCAAGATAGGGGCCAGCGGGGAAAAGATACGCAGTATTTT.

V is TRBV27 and J is TRBJ1-6, with a weak D call TRBD1 (5 bases). The CDR3 totals 17 residues. Germline CDR1 reads MNHEY; CDR2 reads SMNVEV (reference sequence). V dropped 4 bases and J dropped 8 bases, with 21 bases sitting between them. The CDR3 reads CASSSQSEGGAYSPLHF. CDR3 nucleotide sequence: TGTGCCAGCAGTTCCCAAAGCGAGGGAGGGGCCTATTCACCCCTCCACTTT.

The V and J genes are TRBV5-4 and TRBJ2-7, with 7 bases lining up with TRBD2. This CDR3 contains 12 residues. Germline lookup yields CDR1 SGHNT and CDR2 YYREEE (reference sequence). V lost 4 bases to trimming and J lost 3 bases; unmatched junction nucleotides: 1. The CDR3: CASSRDYYEQYF. CDR3 in DNA: TGTGCCAGCAGCAGGGACTACTACGAGCAGTACTTC.

Turning to this clone: Additional DNA sequences in this sample encode the identical CDR3. This rearrangement joins TRBV6-5 to TRBJ2-6; D gene uncertain. V lost 0 bases and J lost 1, with 4 bases in between. The germline CDR1 and CDR2 sequences are MNHEY and SVGAGI. CDR3 length: 15 residues. The CDR3 nucleotides are TGTGCCAGCAGTTACTCGATATCTGGGGCCAACGTCCTGACTTTC. It specifies CASSYSISGANVLTF.